These 27 T cell receptor beta chains originate from one sample sequenced in a study of blood T cell repertoires in COVID-19. Generated by immunoSEQ multiplex PCR, the TCRdb table keeps only in-frame clones and is missing some. The sample has about 50,000 clones; roughly 78% are singletons. Source material: peripheral blood. The receptor source for this set is a man between 65 and 85 years old with acute or convalescent COVID-19.

The gene calls are TRBV19 and TRBJ1-2; TRBD1 matches 10 bases. The CDR3 extends over 18 amino acids. Germline V gives CDR1 LNHDA, CDR2 SQIVND (reference sequence). After removal of 3 bases from V and 4 bases from J, the junction contained 14 bases not matched to a gene. CDR3 nucleotide sequence: TGTGCCAGTAGTATTGATAGGACAGGGGGAGACGGGCTCTATGGCTACACCTTC. Protein product: CASSIDRTGGDGLYGYTF.

This clone was seen more than once but under ten times. The chain joins TRBV19 to TRBJ1-5; D unresolved. The CDR3 loop spans 14 amino acids. The germline V gene encodes CDR1 LNHDA and CDR2 SQIVND (reference sequence). V was clipped by 5 bases and J by 4 bases, with 12 bases between them. The CDR3: CASSATVWNQPQHF. As DNA, the CDR3 is TGTGCCAGTAGTGCCACAGTATGGAATCAGCCCCAGCATTTT.

This rearrangement joins TRBV3-1 (or the pseudogene TRBV3-2) to TRBJ2-4, with D possibly being TRBD1 (7 bases). Trimming removed 1 base at V and 16 bases at J, with 17 bases between. The CDR3 length is 13 residues. Germline-derived CDR1 and CDR2 are LGHDT and YNNKEL (reference sequence). The CDR3 sequence: CASSQARGGTAYF. In DNA, the CDR3 is TGTGCCAGCAGCCAAGCTAGGGGCGGGACAGCCTACTTC.

This chain links TRBV19 with TRBJ2-3, with 10 nucleotides matching TRBD2. This CDR3 is 16 amino acids long. Germline CDR1 LNHDA, CDR2 SQIVND (reference sequence). V lost 5 bases, J lost 2 bases, and 7 bases stayed unmatched. The CDR3 coding sequence is TGTGCCAGTAGTCTAAGGACTAGCGGATACACAGATACGCAGTATTTT. Residues: CASSLRTSGYTDTQYF.

The chain recombines TRBV23-1 with TRBJ1-6; D not resolved. TRBV23-1 is reported as an ORF; its role is uncertain. The CDR3 length is 17 residues. The V and J ends lost 1 base and 3 bases respectively, with 13 bases between them. The DNA of the CDR3 is TGCGCCAGCAGTCAATGGAGGGTCCGGGTCTATAATTCACCCCTCCACTTT. Translated: CASSQWRVRVYNSPLHF.

V is TRBV30 and J is TRBJ1-6, with 11 bases lining up with TRBD1. Germline trimming cut 3 bases from V and 14 bases from J; bases unmatched to any gene: 6. The germline CDR1 and CDR2 sequences are GTSNPN and SVGIG (reference sequence). The CDR3 is 13 amino acids. CDR3 sequence: CAWSPGQGVALHF. Here the CDR3 DNA reads TGTGCCTGGAGCCCGGGACAGGGGGTAGCCCTCCACTTT. The variable domain in full, with the rest retrieved from reference TRBV30 and TRBJ1-6, is SQTIHQWPATLVQPVGSPLSLECTVEGTSNPNLYWYRQAAGRGLQLLFYSVGIGQISSEVPQNLSASRPQDRQFILSSKKLLLSDSGFYLCAWSPGQGVALHFGNGTRLTVT.

The chain has TRBV19 and TRBJ1-6, with 10 bases that match TRBD1. The CDR3 length is 14 residues. Germline lookup yields CDR1 LNHDA and CDR2 SQIVND (reference sequence). J was trimmed by 10 bases and V by 4 bases; bases with no gene match: 4. This CDR3 is CASSTGQGISPLHF. The CDR3 DNA reads as TGTGCCAGTAGTACGGGACAGGGGATCTCACCCCTCCACTTT.

The chain carries TRBV11-3 and TRBJ2-1; no clear D. The CDR3 spans 13 residues. CDR1 SGHNT and CDR2 YENEEA come from the germline V gene. Deletions cut 0 bases from V and 4 bases from J, with 4 bases between. CDR3 in amino acids: CASSLDMYNEQFF. The CDR3 bases are TGTGCCAGCAGCTTAGATATGTACAATGAGCAGTTCTTC.

The chain is built from TRBV11-2 and TRBJ2-7; no firm D call. The CDR3 has 13 amino acids. The V end lost 4 bases, the J end lost 2 bases, and 9 bases lay between the germline ends. Germline V gives CDR1 SGHAT, CDR2 FQNNGV. CDR3 loop: CASSYAAPYEQYF. In DNA form, the CDR3 reads TGTGCCAGCAGCTATGCGGCCCCCTACGAGCAGTACTTC.

This chain links TRBV28 with TRBJ1-2; TRBD1 agrees at 11 bases. The CDR3 has 13 residues. V was pared by 10 bases and J by 8 bases, with 9 bases of the junction left unmatched. Germline V CDR1 and CDR2: MDHEN, SYDVKM. For the CDR3, the DNA is TGTGCCACTGGGGACAGGGGGTCGTGGGGCTACACCTTC. It is translated as CATGDRGSWGYTF.

V gene TRBV2 combines with J gene TRBJ1-2, with 10 bases aligning to TRBD1. J gave up 4 bases and V 4 bases, and 6 bases lay outside the gene matches. The V gene's germline CDR1 is SNHLY and CDR2 FYNNEI. This CDR3 is 15 amino acids long. The chain's CDR3 is CASSGPGQGPYGYTF. As DNA, the CDR3 is TGTGCCAGCAGTGGACCGGGACAGGGGCCCTATGGCTACACCTTC.

V gene TRBV7-2 combines with J gene TRBJ2-3; D is unresolved. Germline V gene sequence: CDR1 SGHTA, CDR2 FQGNSA. The CDR3 spans 12 residues. Trimming took off 6 bases at V and 2 bases at J, with 6 bases between the two ends. The CDR3 protein is CASSLYTDTQYF. CDR3 sequence (DNA): TGTGCCAGCAGTCTTTACACAGATACGCAGTATTTT.

The genes are TRBV6-5 and TRBJ1-6; 10 nucleotides align to TRBD1. CDR1 and CDR2 (germline): MNHEY, SVGAGI. V lost 5 bases to trimming and J lost 10 bases; unmatched junction nucleotides: 5. The CDR3 loop spans 14 amino acids. Written as DNA, the CDR3 is TGTGCCAGCAGTCGGGACAGGGGCGGGTCACCCCTCCACTTT. Translation: CASSRDRGGSPLHF.

This clone was recorded only once. The V call is TRBV7-2, the J call TRBJ1-1; D uncertain. The V gene lost 1 base and the J gene lost 10 bases, with 10 bases spanning the gap. The CDR3 contains 12 residues. Germline CDR1 SGHTA, CDR2 FQGNSA. The CDR3 spells CASSLDAPGAFF. CDR3 bases: TGTGCCAGCAGCTTAGACGCCCCAGGAGCTTTCTTT.

J is TRBJ2-6 and V is TRBV5-1, with D maybe TRBD1 (6 bases). The V and J ends lost 5 bases and 0 bases respectively, with 15 bases between them. This CDR3 has 17 residues. Germline values: CDR1 SGHRS, CDR2 YFSETQ. CDR3 sequence reads: CASSADSSPSGANVLTF. In DNA form, the CDR3 reads TGCGCCAGCAGTGCGGACAGTTCTCCCTCTGGGGCCAACGTCCTGACTTTC.

This chain uses TRBV5-1 with TRBJ1-2; TRBD1 agrees at 9 bases. After removal of 3 bases from V and 2 bases from J, the junction contained 5 bases not matched to a gene. Germline V gene lookup returns CDR1 SGHRS and CDR2 YFSETQ. This CDR3 contains 15 residues. CDR3 in amino acids: CASSSGTGPNYGYTF. The CDR3 DNA sequence: TGCGCCAGCAGCTCGGGGACAGGGCCGAACTATGGCTACACCTTC.

The rearrangement joins TRBV7-9 to TRBJ1-1; tentatively, D is TRBD1 (5 bases). Per germline, CDR1 SEHNR and CDR2 FQNEAQ (reference sequence). The length of the CDR3 is 15 residues. The V end was cut by 3 bases, the J end by 6 bases, with 17 bases between. The CDR3 spells CASSFQDGGRAEAFF. CDR3 nucleotides: TGTGCCAGCAGCTTCCAGGACGGGGGAAGGGCTGAAGCTTTCTTT.

This clone came up a few times. This specimen includes other DNA sequences encoding the same CDR3. V usage is TRBV29-1 and J usage is TRBJ1-1, with 8 bases aligning to TRBD1. Germline values: CDR1 SQVTM, CDR2 ANQGSEA. V lost 6 bases to trimming and J lost 1 base; unmatched junction nucleotides: 4. The length of the CDR3 is 13 residues. DNA for the CDR3: TGCAGCGTCCCCGGGACAGGGAACACTGAAGCTTTCTTT. Protein sequence: CSVPGTGNTEAFF.

The CDR3 DNA reads TGTGCCAGCAGCTTAAACCCAGGGCACAATGAAAAACTGTTTTTT. It is translated as CASSLNPGHNEKLFF. The genes are TRBV2 and TRBJ1-4, with D possibly being TRBD1 (5 bases). Trimming cost V 6 bases and J 5 bases, with 16 bases left between them. The CDR3 runs to 15 residues. Per germline, CDR1 SNHLY and CDR2 FYNNEI.

The chain couples TRBV14 to TRBJ1-1; 10 bases are a match to TRBD1. CDR1 is SGHDN, CDR2 FVKESK, per germline. This CDR3 region has 17 residues. With 4 bases clipped from V and 3 bases from J, the junction kept 11 bases outside the gene matches. The CDR3 loop is CASSLRPTGGEYTEAFF. The CDR3 coding sequence is TGTGCCAGCAGCCTAAGACCGACAGGGGGCGAATACACTGAAGCTTTCTTT.

This clone was counted a few times. CDR3 in DNA: TGTGCCTGGAGTGTTGACTCGAACACCGGGGAGCTGTTTTTT. Protein sequence: CAWSVDSNTGELFF. The chain is built from TRBV30 and TRBJ2-2; D is undetermined. This CDR3 has 14 amino acids. CDR1 GTSNPN and CDR2 SVGIG come from the germline V gene (reference sequence). V lost 0 bases to trimming and J lost 0 bases, with 5 bases between them.

This clone was picked up a small number of times. V is TRBV28 and J is TRBJ1-4, with D unresolved. CDR3 length: 16 residues. Germline V CDR1 and CDR2: MDHEN, SYDVKM. The V gene lost 5 bases and the J gene lost 2 bases, with 15 bases spanning the gap. CDR3 amino acids: CASSLQGSGTNEKLFF. DNA of the CDR3: TGTGCCAGCAGTCTCCAAGGTTCGGGGACTAATGAAAAACTGTTTTTT.

The chain combines TRBV6-5 with TRBJ1-5; D perhaps matches TRBD1 (5 bases). This CDR3 spans 14 amino acids. Trimming stripped 6 bases from V and 0 bases from J, with 9 bases between. Germline CDR1 is MNHEY and CDR2 is SVGAGI. The CDR3 sequence is CASRARASNQPQHF. In DNA form, the CDR3 reads TGTGCCAGCAGGGCCAGGGCTAGCAATCAGCCCCAGCATTTT.

The V call is TRBV18, the J call TRBJ2-1, with TRBD2 matching over 10 bases. Per germline, CDR1 KGHSH and CDR2 LQKENI. This CDR3 has 13 amino acids. V lost 6 bases and J lost 9; bases outside the gene matches: 5. The CDR3, as DNA: TGTGCCAGCTCCTACAGCGGGGGGGGTGAGCAGTTCTTC. It yields the protein CASSYSGGGEQFF.

Only a few counts were recorded for this clone. The V and J genes are TRBV5-5 and TRBJ2-1; 8 bases are a match to TRBD2. CDR3 length equals 15 residues. The germline gives CDR1 SGHKS, CDR2 YYEKEE (reference sequence). The V gene end was trimmed by 4 bases and the J gene end by 6 bases; junction bases not matched to a gene: 9. The CDR3 DNA is TGTGCCAGCAGCCCGAGGGGACTAGTCATCAATGAGCAGTTCTTC. Its translation is CASSPRGLVINEQFF.

V and J are TRBV18 and TRBJ2-6; D not resolved. This CDR3 is 13 amino acids long. V lost 8 bases, J lost 0 bases, and 5 bases lay in between. Germline-derived CDR1 and CDR2 are KGHSH and LQKENI. As DNA, the CDR3 is TGTGCCAGCGCTATCTCTGGGGCCAACGTCCTGACTTTC. It is translated as CASAISGANVLTF.

This chain connects TRBV29-1 to TRBJ2-1; 9 positions match TRBD2. Germline V lookup: CDR1 SQVTM, CDR2 ANQGSEA. CDR3 length: 14 residues. J gave up 5 bases and V 6 bases, and 8 bases lay outside the gene matches. CDR3 in amino acids: CSVVPGLAHNEQFF. The CDR3 nucleotides are TGCAGCGTGGTACCGGGACTAGCCCACAATGAGCAGTTCTTC.